The rows below give T cell receptor beta chains drawn from one sample of a study of cytomegalovirus exposure and HLA in healthy donors. Repertoires were generated with immunoSEQ multiplex PCR, while TCRdb's copy carries only in-frame clones and drops some. The sample holds 200,000 to 250,000 clones, roughly 70% seen once. Material for sequencing was PBMCs. The origin of the receptors is a man aged 40-55 years in good health and CMV-seropositive. CDR3s include the opening cysteine and the closing phenylalanine or tryptophan. Each record gives: J gene, CDR3 length, V gene, clone size, D gene, CDR3 protein, CDR3 DNA. D genes are given only for firm matches. Clone size is stated in some rows and not others, as once, few, many or a class when expanded.

TRBJ2-1 15 TRBV7-9 NA TRBD1 CASTPRDRGNNEQFF TGTGCCAGCACCCCGAGGGACAGGGGCAACAATGAGCAGTTCTTC
TRBJ2-6 16 TRBV2 few NA CASSNTGNAGANVLTF TGTGCCAGCAGTAATACAGGGAACGCTGGGGCCAACGTCCTGACTTTC
TRBJ2-7 14 TRBV7-2 NA TRBD1 CASSPGQMYDEQYF TGTGCCAGCAGCCCGGGACAGATGTATGACGAGCAGTACTTC
TRBJ2-2 14 TRBV6-5 NA NA CASSFRGNTGELFF TGTGCCAGCAGCTTCAGGGGGAACACCGGGGAGCTGTTTTTT
TRBJ2-1 15 TRBV5-1 NA NA CASSLAGISLNEQFF TGCGCCAGCAGCTTGGCGGGGATTTCGTTGAATGAGCAGTTCTTC
TRBJ1-5 18 TRBV9 once TRBD1 CASSSRDRGRMGNQPQHF TGTGCCAGCAGCTCCCGGGACAGGGGGCGGATGGGCAATCAGCCCCAGCATTTT
TRBJ2-3 15 TRBV10-3 NA TRBD2 CAISGTSGGSGTQYF TGTGCCATCAGTGGGACTAGCGGGGGGTCCGGTACGCAGTATTTT
TRBJ1-1 17 TRBV11-2 NA NA CASSRSPAGGWKTEAFF TGTGCCAGCAGCCGATCTCCCGCCGGGGGGTGGAAAACTGAAGCTTTCTTT
TRBJ1-6 14 TRBV9 NA NA CASGGSSYNSPLHF TGTGCCAGCGGGGGGAGCTCCTATAATTCACCCCTCCACTTT
TRBJ2-7 14 TRBV6-5 NA TRBD2 CASSYRAGGYEQYF TGTGCCAGCAGTTACCGAGCGGGGGGTTACGAGCAGTACTTC
TRBJ1-1 15 TRBV10-2 NA TRBD1 CASSESQGANTEAFF TGCGCCAGCAGTGAGTCGCAGGGGGCGAACACTGAAGCTTTCTTT
TRBJ2-3 15 TRBV7-2 NA TRBD1 CASSVRQGLVNTQYF TGTGCCAGCAGCGTACGACAGGGTTTAGTAAATACGCAGTATTTT
TRBJ2-7 11 TRBV25-1 NA NA CASAESYEQYF TGTGCCAGCGCAGAATCCTACGAGCAGTACTTC
TRBJ2-1 13 TRBV29-1 once TRBD1 CSVGTGDRNEQFF TGCAGCGTCGGGACAGGGGATCGCAATGAGCAGTTCTTC
TRBJ1-5 14 TRBV5-8 NA NA CASSLVMEGQPQHF TGTGCCAGCAGCTTGGTTATGGAGGGTCAGCCCCAGCATTTT
TRBJ1-2 14 TRBV7-2 NA NA CASSVRRNSYGYTF TGTGCCAGCAGCGTTCGACGGAACAGTTATGGCTACACCTTC
TRBJ1-4 17 TRBV7-8 NA NA CASSLAEAGRPNEKLFF TGTGCCAGCAGCTTAGCGGAGGCGGGGCGGCCTAATGAAAAACTGTTTTTT
TRBJ1-3 14 TRBV18 few TRBD1 CASSPTGAGNTIYF TGTGCCAGCTCACCGACAGGGGCTGGAAACACCATATATTTT
TRBJ1-1 12 TRBV5-1 NA NA CASRGGVTEAFF TGCGCCAGCAGAGGAGGGGTCACTGAAGCTTTCTTT
TRBJ2-5 13 TRBV11-3 NA NA CASSSGSSETQYF TGTGCCAGCAGCTCAGGGTCCTCGGAGACCCAGTACTTC
TRBJ2-2 14 TRBV7-2 once NA CASRRVSSTGELFF TGTGCCAGCAGACGAGTGTCGAGCACCGGGGAGCTGTTTTTT
TRBJ1-6 12 TRBV29-1 NA NA CSVGEFNSPLHF TGCAGCGTCGGGGAATTTAATTCACCCCTCCACTTT
TRBJ1-5 14 TRBV6-1 few NA CASSVRQGYQPQHF TGTGCCAGCAGTGTACGGCAGGGATATCAGCCCCAGCATTTT
TRBJ2-5 12 TRBV12-2 NA NA CASRLEMGTQYF TGTGCAAGTCGCTTGGAGATGGGGACCCAGTACTTC
TRBJ2-2 15 TRBV4-2 NA NA CASSQDRGPDGELFF TGTGCCAGCAGCCAAGATCGAGGGCCGGACGGGGAGCTGTTTTTT
TRBJ1-2 15 TRBV9 NA NA CASSPSGGANYGYTF TGTGCCAGCAGCCCCAGCGGGGGCGCCAACTATGGCTACACCTTC
TRBJ1-1 13 TRBV7-9 NA NA CASSPRQHTEAFF TGTGCCAGCAGTCCCAGACAGCACACTGAAGCTTTCTTT